Listed below are T cell receptor beta chains from one sample, sequenced in a study of blood T cell repertoires in COVID-19. Sequenced by immunoSEQ multiplex PCR; TCRdb stores in-frame clones only, minus some. The sample yields about 340,000 clones, more than 75% seen once. Sequenced material: peripheral blood. These TCRs come from a woman aged 50 to 60 with COVID-19, enrolled during active disease. Each CDR3 is given with its conserved first and last residue. The D gene is left open where the match is weak. Rows may omit the clone size; those that give it use once, few, many or a size class.

d_gene	abundance	v_gene	len	j_gene	CDR3nt	CDR3aa
NA	NA	TRBV30	13	TRBJ1-2	TGTGCCTGGACAGTGGGGGCTCGGAAAGGCTACACCTTC	CAWTVGARKGYTF
NA	NA	TRBV30	18	TRBJ1-2	TGTGCCTGGAGTGCCCTTTCTGTATACGGAGGAGGTAGCTATGGCTACACCTTC	CAWSALSVYGGGSYGYTF
NA	once	TRBV18	15	TRBJ2-2	TGTGCCAGCTACTCACCGGCTACAGGCGCCGGGGAGCTGTTTTTT	CASYSPATGAGELFF
TRBD1	NA	TRBV19	14	TRBJ1-1	TGTGCCAGTAGTTATCCGACAGGGTACACTGAAGCTTTCTTT	CASSYPTGYTEAFF
TRBD2	NA	TRBV7-6	20	TRBJ2-3	TGTGCCAGCAGCTTTCCCCCAAGTAAGACTAGCGGGAGATACACAGATACGCAGTATTTT	CASSFPPSKTSGRYTDTQYF
TRBD2	NA	TRBV28	14	TRBJ2-7	TGTGCCAGCATTAGCGGGACTTCTTCCTACGAGCAGTACTTC	CASISGTSSYEQYF
NA	NA	TRBV3-1/TRBV3-2	12	TRBJ1-5	TGTGCCAGCAGCCAACAGGGCCAGCCCCAGCATTTT	CASSQQGQPQHF
TRBD2	NA	TRBV11-2	17	TRBJ2-1	TGTGCCAGCAGCTTCATATTAGGACTAGCGGTGAACAATGAGCAGTTCTTC	CASSFILGLAVNNEQFF
TRBD1	NA	TRBV14	18	TRBJ2-3	TGTGCCAGCAGCCCCCCTTACAGGGGACGTACTAGCACAGATACGCAGTATTTT	CASSPPYRGRTSTDTQYF
NA	NA	TRBV11-2	14	TRBJ2-3	TGTGCCAGCAGCCCAAGTGTTGGGAGTAACACGCAGTATTTT	CASSPSVGSNTQYF
NA	once	TRBV7-8	17	TRBJ2-2	TGTGCCAGCAGCCATGGGGGGGCGGGGGATGTTCTCCGGGAGCTGTTTTTT	CASSHGGAGDVLRELFF
TRBD2	NA	TRBV23-1	17	TRBJ2-7	TGCGCCAGCAGCCACCCGGGGGGGGGATCCCGCTCCTACGAGCAGTACTTC	CASSHPGGGSRSYEQYF
NA	NA	TRBV3-1/TRBV3-2	15	TRBJ1-5	TGTGCCAGCAGCCAAGAATCGTCAGTAAATCAGCCCCAGCATTTT	CASSQESSVNQPQHF
TRBD2	once	TRBV19	15	TRBJ2-7	TGTGCCAGTAGCCTGGGGCTAGCGGGAGTGAACGAGCAGTACTTC	CASSLGLAGVNEQYF
TRBD1	NA	TRBV7-8	14	TRBJ1-1	TGTGCCAGCAGCGTCCCAGGGGGTAGCACTGAAGCTTTCTTT	CASSVPGGSTEAFF
NA	NA	TRBV5-1	16	TRBJ1-2	TGCGCCAGCAGCTTGGCCGGCGGGGGGTTAGGCTATGGCTACACCTTC	CASSLAGGGLGYGYTF
TRBD1	NA	TRBV30	12	TRBJ2-7	TGTGCCTGGAGTGGCGAGGGGGCGAGTAGGTACTTC	CAWSGEGASRYF
NA	NA	TRBV24-1	14	TRBJ2-3	TGTGCCACCAGTGATCCAACTAGCACAGATACGCAGTATTTT	CATSDPTSTDTQYF
TRBD1	NA	TRBV5-5	14	TRBJ2-7	TGTGCCAGCAGCTCCGGACAGGGGTACAACGAGCAGTACTTC	CASSSGQGYNEQYF
NA	NA	TRBV7-9	13	TRBJ2-5	TGTGCCAGCAGCGGTCGCCTAGAAGAGACCCAGTACTTC	CASSGRLEETQYF
TRBD2	NA	TRBV5-4	15	TRBJ2-7	TGTGCCAGCAGCTTGGCGTTCCGGGGAGGGCACGAGCAGTACTTC	CASSLAFRGGHEQYF
NA	NA	TRBV24-1	15	TRBJ2-5	TGTGCACGAATCGACGTTGCCGGCGGGCGGGAGACCCAGTACTTC	CARIDVAGGRETQYF
TRBD1	NA	TRBV19	16	TRBJ1-1	TGTGCCAGTAGTAGCTACCAGGGGGCAGCGAACACTGAAGCTTTCTTT	CASSSYQGAANTEAFF
TRBD1	NA	TRBV6-2/TRBV6-3	16	TRBJ1-1	TGTGCCAGCAGTTACCGGACAGGGGATCCGGACACTGAAGCTTTCTTT	CASSYRTGDPDTEAFF
NA	NA	TRBV7-2	11	TRBJ2-3	TGTGCCAGCGCTAGTGCAGATACGCAGTATTTT	CASASADTQYF
TRBD1	NA	TRBV2	16	TRBJ1-2	TGTGCCAGCAGTGAAGCAGGACAGGGGGCAGGCTATGGCTACACCTTC	CASSEAGQGAGYGYTF
NA	NA	TRBV27	14	TRBJ2-7	TGTGCCAGCAGTTCAGGGCTAGCGACCTACGAGCAGTACTTC	CASSSGLATYEQYF
NA	NA	TRBV6-2/TRBV6-3	13	TRBJ1-2	TGTGCCAGCAGTTACTCTGGAGGGGCTCGCTACACCTTC	CASSYSGGARYTF
NA	NA	TRBV5-1	14	TRBJ2-7	TGCGCCAGCAGCGTGATGTTTTCCGGGGACGAGCAGTACTTC	CASSVMFSGDEQYF
NA	NA	TRBV9	15	TRBJ1-2	TGTGCCAGCAGCGTAGCTTCCGGGATAAACTATGGCTACACCTTC	CASSVASGINYGYTF
TRBD2	NA	TRBV10-3	14	TRBJ2-5	TGTGCCATCGGGACTAGCGGGAGTTGGGAGACCCAGTACTTC	CAIGTSGSWETQYF
NA	once	TRBV6-1	15	TRBJ2-5	TGTGCCAGCAGTGACCTTGGGACTCCACAAGAGACCCAGTACTTC	CASSDLGTPQETQYF
NA	few	TRBV20-1	11	TRBJ1-1	TGCAGTGCTACCAGGAACACTGAAGCTTTCTTT	CSATRNTEAFF
TRBD2	NA	TRBV30	16	TRBJ2-2	TGTGCCTGGAGTGGTAGCGGGAGTCTCAGGGACGGGGAGCTGTTTTTT	CAWSGSGSLRDGELFF
TRBD1	NA	TRBV3-1/TRBV3-2	14	TRBJ1-1	TGTGCCAGCAGCCAGAACCAGGGGGGCACTGAAGCTTTCTTT	CASSQNQGGTEAFF
NA	NA	TRBV27	13	TRBJ1-2	TGTGCCAGCAGTTTTAGAGGGAACTATGGCTACACCTTC	CASSFRGNYGYTF
TRBD1	NA	TRBV30	13	TRBJ1-5	TGTGCCTGGAGTGTAGACAGGGATCAGCCCCAGCATTTT	CAWSVDRDQPQHF
TRBD2	NA	TRBV6-5	13	TRBJ2-7	TGTACTGCTAGGCTAGCGGGATTGGGCGAGCAGTACTTC	CTARLAGLGEQYF
NA	NA	TRBV3-1/TRBV3-2	14	TRBJ1-3	TGTGCCAGCGAAGACCAGGGAATTGGAAACACCATATATTTT	CASEDQGIGNTIYF
TRBD2	NA	TRBV5-1	14	TRBJ2-7	TGCGCCAGCAGGTCAACTAGCGGGATCTACGAGCAGTACTTC	CASRSTSGIYEQYF
TRBD1	NA	TRBV5-1	13	TRBJ2-5	TGCGCCAGCAGTAAAGACAGGGTAGAGACCCAGTACTTC	CASSKDRVETQYF
NA	NA	TRBV4-2	16	TRBJ1-6	TGTGCCAGCAGCCAAACAAACGGAGTACCCAATTCACCCCTCCACTTT	CASSQTNGVPNSPLHF
NA	NA	TRBV27	15	TRBJ1-1	TGTGCCAGCAGTCCGCCTGACAGGATGAACACTGAAGCTTTCTTT	CASSPPDRMNTEAFF
TRBD2	NA	TRBV5-1	15	TRBJ2-5	TGCGCCAGCACCCCGGGGGGTGGCAGACAAGAGACCCAGTACTTC	CASTPGGGRQETQYF
TRBD2	NA	TRBV3-1/TRBV3-2	15	TRBJ2-1	TGTGCCAGCAGCCACGGACTAGCGGGAGTCAATGAGCAGTTCTTC	CASSHGLAGVNEQFF
TRBD2	NA	TRBV18	14	TRBJ2-1	TGTGCCAGCTCCCCCGGGACTAGCTCGAATGAGCAGTTCTTC	CASSPGTSSNEQFF
TRBD1	NA	TRBV9	15	TRBJ1-6	TGTGCCAGCAGCGTAGGAGACAGGGATAATTCACCCCTCCACTTT	CASSVGDRDNSPLHF
NA	NA	TRBV27	14	TRBJ2-7	TGTGCCAGCAGCCCTTTACAGATCTCCTACGAGCAGTACTTC	CASSPLQISYEQYF
NA	NA	TRBV29-1	16	TRBJ1-1	TGCAGCGTTACCACCGTCATGCGGTACTGGGACACTGAAGCTTTCTTT	CSVTTVMRYWDTEAFF
NA	NA	TRBV5-1	16	TRBJ1-1	TGCGCCAGCAGCTTGGCTCCAGGGATCGGAGACACTGAAGCTTTCTTT	CASSLAPGIGDTEAFF
NA	NA	TRBV18	13	TRBJ2-7	TGTGCCAGCTCACTCGGACAGCTGCGCGAGCAGTACTTC	CASSLGQLREQYF
TRBD2	NA	TRBV7-2	14	TRBJ2-7	TGTGCCAGCAGCTTGGGGCGGGAGACCTACGAGCAGTACTTC	CASSLGRETYEQYF
TRBD1	NA	TRBV5-4	14	TRBJ1-2	TGTGCCAGCAGTATCCGGGACAGGGGGCTTGGCTACACCTTC	CASSIRDRGLGYTF